Shown below are 14 T cell receptor beta chains from a single sample sequenced in a study of OX40 agonist ivuxolimab in advanced cancers. Assay: immunoSEQ multiplex PCR; the TCRdb copy retains only in-frame clones and omits some. The sample lists roughly 63,000 clones, around 89% occurring once. Sequenced here: CD4+ or CD8+ T cells sorted from blood, sampled in a trial of the OX40 agonist ivuxolimab. These receptors all stem from an adult with an advanced solid tumor such as melanoma, head and neck, liver or kidney cancer.

The chain joins TRBV7-9 to TRBJ2-1; no reliable D call. There are 8 residues in the CDR3. Germline loops: CDR1 SEHNR, CDR2 FQNEAQ (reference sequence). Written as DNA, the CDR3 is TGTGCATGGGATGAGCAGTTCTTC. It yields the protein CAWDEQFF.

This chain joins TRBV11-2 and TRBJ2-1; 9 bases align to TRBD2. CDR1 is SGHAT, CDR2 FQNNGV, per germline. Trimming at V came to 1 base and at J to 8 bases, leaving 6 bases not matched to a gene. The CDR3 runs 15 residues. CDR3 DNA: TGTGCCAGCAGCTTAGTTGGCGGGAGGGGAGATGAGCAGTTCTTC. Translation: CASSLVGGRGDEQFF.

V and J are TRBV6-5 and TRBJ2-5, with D perhaps being TRBD1 or TRBD2 (5 bases each). Trimming removed 9 bases from V and 4 bases from J, with 9 bases in between. The CDR3 totals 11 residues. CDR1 is MNHEY and CDR2 is SVGAGI in the germline V gene. CDR3 DNA sequence: TGTGCCAGTGGGGCGGGAGAGACCCAGTACTTC. Residues: CASGAGETQYF.

V is TRBV10-3 and J is TRBJ2-7, with TRBD1 identical over 8 bases. With 1 base clipped from V and 0 bases from J, the junction kept 23 bases outside the gene matches. Germline assignment: CDR1 ENHRY and CDR2 SYGVKD. The CDR3 totals 22 residues. Here the CDR3 reads CAISEYISAPKTTDRASYEQYF. The CDR3 DNA reads TGTGCCATCAGTGAGTATATCAGCGCGCCAAAAACGACGGACAGGGCCTCCTACGAGCAGTACTTC.

V usage is TRBV7-8 and J usage is TRBJ2-1; TRBD1 agrees at 7 bases. There are 15 residues in the CDR3. After removal of 3 bases from V and 2 bases from J, the junction contained 4 bases not matched to a gene. Germline V gene sequence: CDR1 SGHVS, CDR2 FQNEAQ. Written as DNA, the CDR3 is TGTGCCAGCAGCTTTCGACAGGGCACCTACAATGAGCAGTTCTTC. Translation gives CASSFRQGTYNEQFF.

The chain links TRBV18 to TRBJ2-4; no firm D call. The germline CDR1 and CDR2 sequences are KGHSH and LQKENI. The CDR3 contains 14 residues. V was shortened by 2 bases and J by 3 bases, with 8 bases between the two germline ends. CDR3 coding DNA: TGTGCCAGCTCACCATTCCAGTACAAAAACATTCAGTACTTC. Its protein product is CASSPFQYKNIQYF.

This sequence joins TRBV29-1 and TRBJ1-2, with TRBD1 as a possible D gene (6 bases). Germline V gene sequence: CDR1 SQVTM, CDR2 ANQGSEA. The CDR3 is made up of 13 amino acids. Trimming removed 5 bases from V and 1 base from J, with 11 bases in between. CDR3 loop: CSVRDRINYGYTF. CDR3 DNA: TGCAGCGTTAGAGACAGGATTAACTATGGCTACACCTTC.

The V gene is TRBV18, the J gene TRBJ2-7; D may match TRBD1 or TRBD2 (5 bases each). The V gene's germline CDR1 is KGHSH and CDR2 LQKENI. V was shortened by 6 bases and J by 5 bases, with 23 bases between the two germline ends. The CDR3 is made up of 16 amino acids. CDR3 sequence (DNA): TGTGCCAGCTCCTCCATCCGGGGCCAAGGGACCCACGAGCAGTACTTC. Translated, it gives CASSSIRGQGTHEQYF.

The chain joins TRBV13 to TRBJ2-3; D is unresolved. CDR1 and CDR2 from the germline V gene are PRHDT and FYEKMQ (reference sequence). The CDR3 loop spans 13 amino acids. Between the trimmed V and J ends, which lost 4 bases and 1 base, there was a span of 6 bases. DNA for the CDR3: TGTGCCAGCAGCTGGGAACGCACAGATACGCAGTATTTT. It translates to CASSWERTDTQYF.

In DNA, the CDR3 is TGTGCCAGCGGAGTGACAAGTGAGCAGTTCTTC. Its protein product is CASGVTSEQFF. The chain recombines TRBV28 with TRBJ2-1; no reliable D call. The CDR3 has 11 residues. The germline V gene encodes CDR1 MDHEN and CDR2 SYDVKM. V gave up 8 bases and J gave up 9 bases, with 11 bases separating them.

The chain has TRBV10-3 and TRBJ1-1; D uncertain. The V and J ends lost 6 bases and 6 bases respectively, with 11 bases between them. CDR3 length: 12 amino acids. Per germline, CDR1 ENHRY and CDR2 SYGVKD. CDR3: CAIRSGGAEAFF. For the CDR3, the DNA is TGTGCCATCAGGTCAGGAGGTGCTGAAGCTTTCTTT.

The rearrangement links TRBV7-9 to TRBJ1-1; the D gene is possibly TRBD1 (5 bases). Trimming removed 5 bases from V and 6 bases from J, with 10 bases in between. The CDR3 covers 12 residues. Per germline, CDR1 SEHNR and CDR2 FQNEAQ (reference sequence). In nucleotides, the CDR3 is TGTGCCAGCAGCGCAGGGTTCCCTGAAGCTTTCTTT. It is translated as CASSAGFPEAFF.

This chain links TRBV6-5 with TRBJ2-1; 14 positions match TRBD2. CDR1 MNHEY and CDR2 SVGAGI come from the germline V gene. Trimming cost V 8 bases and J 9 bases; bases outside gene matches: 9. The CDR3 is made up of 15 amino acids. The chain's CDR3 is CASRLAGGPTSEQFF. Here the CDR3 DNA reads TGTGCCAGCCGACTAGCGGGAGGGCCCACAAGTGAGCAGTTCTTC.

This clone appeared a single time. V usage is TRBV11-2 and J usage is TRBJ2-1; TRBD1 or TRBD2 may be the D gene (5 bases each). V was pared by 6 bases and J by 9 bases, with 12 bases between. Per the germline V gene, CDR1 is SGHAT and CDR2 is FQNNGV. The CDR3 is 12 residues long. CDR3 in DNA: TGTGCCAGCAGTTCAGGGACGGGTGAGCAGTTCTTC. It encodes CASSSGTGEQFF. The whole variable domain, remainder taken from reference TRBV11-2 and TRBJ2-1, is EAGVAQSPRYKIIEKRQSVAFWCNPISGHATLYWYQQILGQGPKLLIQFQNNGVVDDSQLPKDRFSAERLKGVDSTLKIQPAKLEDSAVYLCASSSGTGEQFFGPGTRLTVL.